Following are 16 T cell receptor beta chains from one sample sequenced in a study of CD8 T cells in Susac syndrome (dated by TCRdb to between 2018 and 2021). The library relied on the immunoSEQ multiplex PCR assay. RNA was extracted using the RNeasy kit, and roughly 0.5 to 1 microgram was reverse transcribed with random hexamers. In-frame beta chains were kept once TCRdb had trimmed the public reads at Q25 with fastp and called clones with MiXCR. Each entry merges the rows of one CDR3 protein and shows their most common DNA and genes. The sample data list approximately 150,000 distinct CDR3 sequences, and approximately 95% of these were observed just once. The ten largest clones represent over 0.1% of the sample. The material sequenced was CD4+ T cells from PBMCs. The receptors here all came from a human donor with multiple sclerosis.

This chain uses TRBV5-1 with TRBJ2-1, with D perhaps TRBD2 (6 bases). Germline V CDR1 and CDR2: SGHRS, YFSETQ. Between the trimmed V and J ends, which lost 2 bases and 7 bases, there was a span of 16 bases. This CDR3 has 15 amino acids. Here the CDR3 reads CASSLVASRGNEQFF. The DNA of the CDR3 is TGCGCCAGCAGCTTAGTTGCGAGTCGGGGGAATGAGCAGTTCTTC.

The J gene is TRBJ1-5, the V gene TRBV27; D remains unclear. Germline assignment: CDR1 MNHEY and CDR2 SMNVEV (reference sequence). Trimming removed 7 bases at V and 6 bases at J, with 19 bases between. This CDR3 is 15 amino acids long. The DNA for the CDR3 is TGTGCCAGCACCCCGGAGGCGTCGCACGGTCAGCCCCAGCATTTT. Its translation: CASTPEASHGQPQHF.

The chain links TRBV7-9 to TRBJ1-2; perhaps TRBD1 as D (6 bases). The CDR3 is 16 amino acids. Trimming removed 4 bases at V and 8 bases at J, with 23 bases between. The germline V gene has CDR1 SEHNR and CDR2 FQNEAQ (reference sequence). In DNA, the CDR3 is TGTGCCAGCAGCTCTACGGCGGGACAACCTTGGGAGGGCTACACCTTC. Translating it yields CASSSTAGQPWEGYTF.

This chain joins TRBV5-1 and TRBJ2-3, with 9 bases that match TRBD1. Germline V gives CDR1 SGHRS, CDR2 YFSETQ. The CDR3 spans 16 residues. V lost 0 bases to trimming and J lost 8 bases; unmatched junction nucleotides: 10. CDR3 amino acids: CASSLGPDRGSGTQYF. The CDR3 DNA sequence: TGCGCCAGCAGCTTGGGTCCGGACAGGGGAAGCGGTACGCAGTATTTT.

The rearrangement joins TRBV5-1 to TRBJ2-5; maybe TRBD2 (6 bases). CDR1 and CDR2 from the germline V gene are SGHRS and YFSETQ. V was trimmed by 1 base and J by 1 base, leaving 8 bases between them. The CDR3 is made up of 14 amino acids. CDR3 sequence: CASSLSGSQETQYF. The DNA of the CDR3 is TGCGCCAGCAGCTTGAGCGGGTCCCAAGAGACCCAGTACTTC.

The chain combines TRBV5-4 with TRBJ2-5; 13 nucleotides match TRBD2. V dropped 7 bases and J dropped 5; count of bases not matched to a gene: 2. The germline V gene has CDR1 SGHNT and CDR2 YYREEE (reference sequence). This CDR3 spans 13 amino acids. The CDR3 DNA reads TGTGCCAGCGGACTAGCGGGAGCCGAGACCCAGTACTTC. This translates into CASGLAGAETQYF.

The CDR3 DNA reads as TGCGCCAGCAGCTCAGGACAGGGAGCGACCCTCAGAGAGACCCAGTACTTC. This sequence encodes CASSSGQGATLRETQYF. The rearrangement joins TRBV5-1 to TRBJ2-5; TRBD1 matches at 8 bases. Trimming took 3 bases from V and 4 from J; bases not matched to a gene: 14. The V gene's germline CDR1 is SGHRS and CDR2 YFSETQ. The length of the CDR3 is 17 residues. Together with reference TRBV5-1 and TRBJ2-5, the CDR3 gives the full variable domain: KAGVTQTPRYLIKTRGQQVTLSCSPISGHRSVSWYQQTPGQGLQFLFEYFSETQRNKGNFPGRFSGRQFSNSRSEMNVSTLELGDSALYLCASSSGQGATLRETQYFGPGTRLLVL.

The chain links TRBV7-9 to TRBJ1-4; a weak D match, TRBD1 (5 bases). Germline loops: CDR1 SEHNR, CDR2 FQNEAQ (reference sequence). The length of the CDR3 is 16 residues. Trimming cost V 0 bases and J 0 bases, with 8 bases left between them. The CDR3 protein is CASSLATAPTNEKLFF. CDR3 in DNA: TGTGCCAGCAGCTTAGCGACAGCCCCAACTAATGAAAAACTGTTTTTT.

The CDR3 DNA reads as TGTGCCAGCACGGAAGGCGGAACTCAAGAGACCCAGTACTTC. Its translation: CASTEGGTQETQYF. The genes are TRBV6-5 and TRBJ2-5, with D hard to call. Germline V CDR1 and CDR2: MNHEY, SVGAGI. CDR3 length: 14 residues. V was cut by 7 bases and J by 2 bases, with 14 bases left in between.

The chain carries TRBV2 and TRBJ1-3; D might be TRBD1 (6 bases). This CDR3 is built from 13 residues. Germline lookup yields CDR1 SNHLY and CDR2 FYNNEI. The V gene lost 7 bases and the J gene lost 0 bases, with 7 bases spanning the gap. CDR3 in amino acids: CASNRVSGNTIYF. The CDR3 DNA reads TGTGCCAGCAACAGGGTCTCTGGAAACACCATATATTTT.

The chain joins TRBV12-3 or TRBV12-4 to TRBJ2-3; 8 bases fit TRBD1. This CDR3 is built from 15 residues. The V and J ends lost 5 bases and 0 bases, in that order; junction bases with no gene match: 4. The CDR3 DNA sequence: TGTGCCAGCAGTCACGGACAGGGAAGCACAGATACGCAGTATTTT. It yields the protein CASSHGQGSTDTQYF.

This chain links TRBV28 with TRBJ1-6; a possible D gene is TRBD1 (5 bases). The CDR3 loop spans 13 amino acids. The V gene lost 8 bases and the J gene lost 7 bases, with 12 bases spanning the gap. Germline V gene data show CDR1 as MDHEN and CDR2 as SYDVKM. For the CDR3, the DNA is TGTGCCAGCCGCAGGGATGGAAATTCACCCCTCCACTTT. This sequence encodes CASRRDGNSPLHF.

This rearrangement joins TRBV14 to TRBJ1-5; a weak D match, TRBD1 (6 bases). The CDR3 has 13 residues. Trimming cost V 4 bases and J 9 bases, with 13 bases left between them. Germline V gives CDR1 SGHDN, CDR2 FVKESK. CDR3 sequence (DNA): TGTGCCAGCAGCCTCAGGGGTGGAGGGCCCCAGCATTTT. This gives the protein CASSLRGGGPQHF.

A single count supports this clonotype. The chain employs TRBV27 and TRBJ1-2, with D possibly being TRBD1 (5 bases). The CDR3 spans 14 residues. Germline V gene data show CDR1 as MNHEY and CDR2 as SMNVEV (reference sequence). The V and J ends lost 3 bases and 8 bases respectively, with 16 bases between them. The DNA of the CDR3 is TGTGCCAGCAGTTTGGGGCGATCGTCTGGAGGCTACACCTTC. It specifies CASSLGRSSGGYTF.

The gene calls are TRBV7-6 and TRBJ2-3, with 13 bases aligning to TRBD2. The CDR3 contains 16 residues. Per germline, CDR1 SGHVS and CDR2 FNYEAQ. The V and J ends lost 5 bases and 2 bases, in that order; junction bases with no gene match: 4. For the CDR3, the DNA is TGTGCCAGCAGCCCGACTAGCGGGGGGTCCACAGATACGCAGTATTTT. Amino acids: CASSPTSGGSTDTQYF.

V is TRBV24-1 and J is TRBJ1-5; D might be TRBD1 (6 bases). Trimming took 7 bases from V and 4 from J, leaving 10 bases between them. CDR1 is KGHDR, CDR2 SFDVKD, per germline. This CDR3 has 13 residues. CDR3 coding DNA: TGTGCCACCAGGGGACACTTAAATCAGCCCCAGCATTTT. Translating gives CATRGHLNQPQHF.